Presented here are 13 T cell receptor beta chains from one specimen sequenced in a study of T cell repertoires in cytomegalovirus infection. TCRdb re-analysed the reads in MiXCR, keeping a single row per CDR3 protein. The repertoire holds about 400,000 distinct CDR3 sequences, with roughly 18% as singletons. Sequencing was performed on PBMCs. The receptor source for this set is a human donor in good health (CMV status not recorded). Some clones in this sample may be carry-over from other donors' samples.

The chain carries TRBV10-3 and TRBJ1-4; D ambiguous. Trimming took off 6 bases at V and 0 bases at J, with 11 bases between the two ends. Germline lookup yields CDR1 ENHRY and CDR2 SYGVKD. This CDR3 spans 15 amino acids. The CDR3 sequence: CAISPGIATNEKLFF. The CDR3 region has the DNA TGTGCCATCAGCCCGGGGATTGCAACTAATGAAAAACTGTTTTTT.

V gene TRBV7-8 combines with J gene TRBJ1-3; D unclear. The CDR3 runs to 14 residues. Trimming shortened V by 3 bases and J by 0 bases, and 6 bases separated the two germline ends. Looked up from germline, CDR1 is SGHVS and CDR2 is FQNEAQ. Here the CDR3 reads CASSFPYSGNTIYF. The CDR3 DNA sequence: TGTGCCAGCAGCTTCCCGTACTCTGGAAACACCATATATTTT.

In its sample, this clonotype was seen a few times. The J gene is TRBJ2-3, the V gene TRBV2; 8 bases align to TRBD2. Germline values: CDR1 SNHLY, CDR2 FYNNEI. Trimming cost V 8 bases and J 4 bases; bases outside gene matches: 8. This CDR3 has 14 residues. The CDR3 coding sequence is TGTGCCAGCCAGGCTCGGGGGGGAGCAGATACGCAGTATTTT. It yields the protein CASQARGGADTQYF.

V and J are TRBV20-1 and TRBJ2-1; TRBD2 aligns across 9 bases. CDR1 and CDR2 (germline): DFQATT, SNEGSKA (reference sequence). V shed 3 bases and J 4 bases; nucleotides not matched to a gene: 10. The CDR3 loop spans 16 amino acids. DNA of the CDR3: TGCAGTGCTAGGGAACTAGCGGGTGGAGGGTACAATGAGCAGTTCTTC. Its protein product is CSARELAGGGYNEQFF.

This clonotype was observed many times. The chain carries TRBV7-9 and TRBJ1-1; D not certain. Germline CDR1 and CDR2: SEHNR and FQNEAQ (reference sequence). The CDR3 totals 12 residues. V dropped 11 bases and J dropped 3 bases, with 13 bases sitting between them. The CDR3 is CAATPGDTEAFF. The DNA of the CDR3 is TGTGCCGCTACTCCGGGTGACACTGAAGCTTTCTTT.

This clonotype was found many times. The chain combines TRBV7-6 with TRBJ2-3, with TRBD1 matching 8 bases. CDR3 size: 15 residues. Germline loops: CDR1 SGHVS, CDR2 FNYEAQ. V dropped 2 bases and J dropped 2; count of bases not matched to a gene: 3. CDR3: CASSLQGALTDTQYF. CDR3 nucleotides: TGTGCCAGCAGCTTACAGGGGGCCCTCACAGATACGCAGTATTTT.

The gene calls are TRBV7-9 and TRBJ2-3; TRBD2 matches 8 bases. The V gene's germline CDR1 is SEHNR and CDR2 FQNEAQ (reference sequence). The J segment lost 0 bases and the V segment lost 4 bases, leaving 15 bases of the junction unmatched. The CDR3 loop spans 19 amino acids. CDR3 in DNA: TGTGCCAGCAGCTCCCCCTTAGCGGGGCCGTACTTTAGCACAGATACGCAGTATTTT. Translated, it gives CASSSPLAGPYFSTDTQYF.

The chain employs TRBV4-3 and TRBJ1-5; no firm D call. The CDR3 is made up of 14 amino acids. Trimming shortened V by 1 base and J by 6 bases, and 10 bases separated the two germline ends. Germline CDR1 LGHNA, CDR2 YSLEER. The CDR3 here is CASSQGPRSQPQHF. The CDR3, as DNA: TGCGCCAGCAGCCAAGGCCCGCGGAGTCAGCCCCAGCATTTT.

The genes are TRBV12-3 or TRBV12-4 and TRBJ2-5, with a tentative D call TRBD2 (7 bases). The length of the CDR3 is 15 residues. V was shortened by 4 bases and J by 5 bases, with 17 bases between the two germline ends. The CDR3 nucleotides are TGTGCCAGCAGTTCAAGGGGGAGGGCCTCGGAGACCCAGTACTTC. Translating gives CASSSRGRASETQYF.

This clonotype showed up many times. V is TRBV11-2 and J is TRBJ1-4; no clear D gene. Germline CDR1 reads SGHAT; CDR2 reads FQNNGV. Trimming removed 5 bases at V and 4 bases at J, with 11 bases between. This CDR3 region has 14 residues. CDR3 amino acids: CASSPTSGNEKLFF. CDR3 DNA sequence: TGTGCCAGCAGCCCGACCTCGGGTAATGAAAAACTGTTTTTT.

Turning to this clonotype: A much larger clone lies one base from this, so it may be a read error. As the CDR3 is not closed by the conserved phenylalanine or tryptophan, this likely results from a read error. The chain carries TRBV12-3 or TRBV12-4 and TRBJ2-3, with 7 bases matching TRBD1. The ends lost 6 bases at V and 0 bases at J; junction bases unmatched: 9. CDR3 length equals 16 residues. CDR3 protein: CASRDGTASSTDTQYS. The CDR3 DNA sequence: TGTGCCAGCAGGGACGGGACAGCCTCTAGCACAGATACGCAGTATTCT.

Ten or more counts support this clonotype. V gene TRBV19 combines with J gene TRBJ1-6; D gene uncertain. V gave up 9 bases and J gave up 7 bases, with 16 bases separating them. The CDR3 spans 14 residues. Germline V CDR1 and CDR2: LNHDA, SQIVND (reference sequence). CDR3 protein: CASKTGIGNSPLHF. CDR3 DNA sequence: TGTGCCAGCAAAACGGGGATCGGAAATTCACCCCTCCACTTT.

The rearrangement links TRBV20-1 to TRBJ1-3; D is ambiguous. Germline CDR1 DFQATT, CDR2 SNEGSKA (reference sequence). The CDR3 spans 14 residues. V was pared by 6 bases and J by 4 bases, with 16 bases between. This CDR3 reads CSAPLPLGGNTIYF. The CDR3 DNA reads as TGCAGTGCCCCTCTGCCGTTGGGAGGAAACACCATATATTTT.